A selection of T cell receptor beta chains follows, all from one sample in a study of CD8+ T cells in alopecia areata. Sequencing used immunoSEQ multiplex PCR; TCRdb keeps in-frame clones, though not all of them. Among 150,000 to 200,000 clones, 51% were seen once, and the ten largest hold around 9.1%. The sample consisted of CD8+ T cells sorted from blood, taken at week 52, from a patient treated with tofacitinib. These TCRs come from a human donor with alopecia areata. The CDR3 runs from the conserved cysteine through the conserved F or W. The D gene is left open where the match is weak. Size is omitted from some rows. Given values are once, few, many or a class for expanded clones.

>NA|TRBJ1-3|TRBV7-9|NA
TGTGCCAGCAGCTTTCAGAGGCGAGCCTCTGGAAACACCATATATTTT
CASSFQRRASGNTIYF
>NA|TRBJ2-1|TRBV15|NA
TGTGCCACCAGCCCGAGGGCGGCGGGGCTTTCCTACAATGAGCAGTTCTTC
CATSPRAAGLSYNEQFF
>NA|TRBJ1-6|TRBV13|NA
TGTGCCAGCAGCTTAATGCAGGGGCCGAATTCACCCCTCCACTTT
CASSLMQGPNSPLHF
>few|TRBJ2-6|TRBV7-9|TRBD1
TGTGCCAGCAGCCCCGGACAGGGCAGCTCTGGGGCCAACGTCCTGACTTTC
CASSPGQGSSGANVLTF
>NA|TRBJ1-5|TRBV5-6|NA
TGTGCCAGCAGCTTGGCCGCAGGGAATCAGCCCCAGCATTTT
CASSLAAGNQPQHF
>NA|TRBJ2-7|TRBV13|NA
TGTGCCAGCAGCCCAAAGTTGAGATACGAGCAGTACTTC
CASSPKLRYEQYF
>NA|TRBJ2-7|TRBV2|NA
TGTGCCAGCAGTGAACCAAGGAGGGGTCCCTACGAGCAGTACTTC
CASSEPRRGPYEQYF
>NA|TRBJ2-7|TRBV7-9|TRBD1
TGTGCCAGCAGCCCGAAAGGACAGGAGGACGAGCAGTACTTC
CASSPKGQEDEQYF
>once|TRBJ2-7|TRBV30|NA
TGTGCCTGGAGTGTACAACCGGACTACGAGCAGTACTTC
CAWSVQPDYEQYF
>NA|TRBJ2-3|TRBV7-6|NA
TGTGCCAGCAGCTTAGCACCGGCTGATACGCAGTATTTT
CASSLAPADTQYF
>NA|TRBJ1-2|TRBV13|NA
TGTGCCAGCGGCATCGCTGGCGGACTCTATGGCTACACCTTC
CASGIAGGLYGYTF
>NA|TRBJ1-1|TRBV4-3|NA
TGCGCCAGCAGCCAAGTCTGGGGGGGTGGGGACACTGAAGCTTTCTTT
CASSQVWGGGDTEAFF
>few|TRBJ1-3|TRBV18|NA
TGTGCCAGCTCATTTGATGGTTGGTTTACCTCTGGAAACACCATATATTTT
CASSFDGWFTSGNTIYF
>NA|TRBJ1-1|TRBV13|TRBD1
TGTGCCAGCAGCTCGGACAGGCTGTTACTGGAAGCTTTCTTT
CASSSDRLLLEAFF
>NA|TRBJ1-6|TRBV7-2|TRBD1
TGTGCCATCGGACAGGGGGCCCTTAGTAATTCACCCCTCCACTTT
CAIGQGALSNSPLHF
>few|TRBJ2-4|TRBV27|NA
TGTGCCAGCACCGGACCTCAGGGTAGTGACTTC
CASTGPQGSDF
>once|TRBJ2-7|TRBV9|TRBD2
TGTGCCAGCAGCGAAGGCGGGAGCAGCTCCTACGAGCAGTACTTC
CASSEGGSSSYEQYF
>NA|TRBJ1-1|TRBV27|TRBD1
TGTGCCAGCAGATTTACAGGGGGCGAGGTCACTGAAGCTTTCTTT
CASRFTGGEVTEAFF
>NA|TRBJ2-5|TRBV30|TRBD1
TGTGCCTGGAGTCCCGGGACAGAGGAGACCCAGTACTTC
CAWSPGTEETQYF
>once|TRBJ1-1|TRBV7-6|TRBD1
TGTGCCAGCAGCTTAGCGAGGACAGGGGTCACCCCGGACACTGAAGCTTTCTTT
CASSLARTGVTPDTEAFF
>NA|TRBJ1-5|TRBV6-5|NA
TGTGCCAGCAGACAGGGTGTGGGGCAGCCCCAGCATTTT
CASRQGVGQPQHF
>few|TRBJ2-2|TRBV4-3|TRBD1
TGCGCCAGCAGCCAAGATGCAGGGGGCGAGACCGGGGAGCTGTTTTTT
CASSQDAGGETGELFF
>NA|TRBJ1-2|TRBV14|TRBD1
TGTGCCAGCAGACAGTACGGACAGGGGGACGGCTACACCTTC
CASRQYGQGDGYTF
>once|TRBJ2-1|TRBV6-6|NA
TGTGCCAGCAGTTACTCGAACAATGAGCAGTTCTTC
CASSYSNNEQFF
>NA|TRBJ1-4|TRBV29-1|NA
TGCAGCGTTGAAGGGGGGGCTCCCTTTAATGAAAAACTGTTTTTT
CSVEGGAPFNEKLFF
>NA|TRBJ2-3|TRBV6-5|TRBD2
TGTGCCAGCAGTTCAACTAGCGGGGCTAGCACAGATACGCAGTATTTT
CASSSTSGASTDTQYF
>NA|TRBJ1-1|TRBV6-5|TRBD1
TGTGCCAGCAGAGGGACAGGGGGGGCTGAAGCTTTCTTT
CASRGTGGAEAFF
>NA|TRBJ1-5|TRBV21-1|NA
TGTGCCAGCCAATTCAGGGGGAATAGCAATCAGCCCCAGCATTTT
CASQFRGNSNQPQHF
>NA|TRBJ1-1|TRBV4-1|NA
TGCGCCAGCAGCCAGTTCGGGACGGAGAGAGCTTTCTTT
CASSQFGTERAFF
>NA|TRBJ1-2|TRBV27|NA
TGTGCCAGCAGTTTATCGGGCAACGTTAACTATGGCTACACCTTC
CASSLSGNVNYGYTF
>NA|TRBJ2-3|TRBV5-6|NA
TGTGCCAGCAGCTTGGCGGGCAGAGGGGTTTTAGATACGCAGTATTTT
CASSLAGRGVLDTQYF
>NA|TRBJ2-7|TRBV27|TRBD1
TGTGCCAGCAGTTTAAGAGGGGGCATGTACGAGCAGTACTTC
CASSLRGGMYEQYF
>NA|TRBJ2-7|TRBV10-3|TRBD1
TGTGCCATCAGACGGGACAGATACGAGCAGTACTTC
CAIRRDRYEQYF
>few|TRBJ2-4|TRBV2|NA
TGTGCCAGCAGTGGGGTTAGAAGGTCGGACATTCAGTACTTC
CASSGVRRSDIQYF
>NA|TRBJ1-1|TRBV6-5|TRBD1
TGTGCCAGCAGACTGGGACAGGCAAAAGCTTTCTTT
CASRLGQAKAFF
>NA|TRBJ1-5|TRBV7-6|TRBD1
TGTGCCAGCAGCCTACAGGGGGGGAGCAATCAGCCCCAGCATTTT
CASSLQGGSNQPQHF
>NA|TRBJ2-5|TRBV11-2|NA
TGTGCCAGCAGCTTAGACAGGGCCCAAGAGACCCAGTACTTC
CASSLDRAQETQYF
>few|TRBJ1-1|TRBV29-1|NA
TGCAGCGTTGAAGATCACAATACAGGGTTGAACACTGAAGCTTTCTTT
CSVEDHNTGLNTEAFF
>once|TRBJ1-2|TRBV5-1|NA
TGCGCCAGCGGCGAATTACAGGGTCGGTATGGCTACACCTTC
CASGELQGRYGYTF
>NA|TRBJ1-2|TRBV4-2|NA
TGTGCCAGCAGCCAAGAAAGTAATGGCTACACCTTC
CASSQESNGYTF
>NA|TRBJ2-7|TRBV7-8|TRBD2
TGTGCCAGCAGCTTTCCCAAAACCAAAGCGGGGTCCTACGAGCAGTACTTC
CASSFPKTKAGSYEQYF
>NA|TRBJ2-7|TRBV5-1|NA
TGCGCCAGCAGCTTGGGATGGATGAGTCAGACAGGCAAATACGAGCAGTACTTC
CASSLGWMSQTGKYEQYF
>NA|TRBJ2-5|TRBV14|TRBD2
TGTGCCAGCAGTTATCTCCGAAGCGGGGGAACCCAAGAGACCCAGTACTTC
CASSYLRSGGTQETQYF
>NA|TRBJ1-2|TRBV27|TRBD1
TGTGCCAGCAGTTTGACGACAGGGTATGGCTACACCTTC
CASSLTTGYGYTF
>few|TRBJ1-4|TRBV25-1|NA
TGTGCCAGCAGTGCCCTTGGAAAACTGTTTTTT
CASSALGKLFF
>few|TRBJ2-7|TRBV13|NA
TGTGCCAGCAGCGTATGGGACGGATCCTACGAGCAGTACTTC
CASSVWDGSYEQYF
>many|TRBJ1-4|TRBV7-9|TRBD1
TGTGCCAGCAGCTCGCGGCGACAGGGGGTTGGTGAACAACTGTTTTTT
CASSSRRQGVGEQLFF
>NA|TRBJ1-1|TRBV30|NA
TGTGCCTGGAAAGTTCGGGAGGGGACGAACACTGAAGCTTTCTTT
CAWKVREGTNTEAFF
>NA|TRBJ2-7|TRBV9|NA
TGTGCCAGCAGCGTGGCCGCCATTAGTCCGGGGTACGAGCAGTACTTC
CASSVAAISPGYEQYF
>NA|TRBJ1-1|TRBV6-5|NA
TGTGCCAGCAGTTACGGGGCATCCACTGAAGCTTTCTTT
CASSYGASTEAFF
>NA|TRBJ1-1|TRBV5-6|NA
TGTGCCAGCAGCTCGGCGTTGGAGACTGAAGCTTTCTTT
CASSSALETEAFF
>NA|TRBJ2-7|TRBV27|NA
TGTGCCAGCAGTTTCGGGGTCCACTACGAGCAGTACTTC
CASSFGVHYEQYF
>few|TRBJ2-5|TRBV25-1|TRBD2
TGTGCCAGCAGTCTGGGGGGGGAGATTAGAGAGACCCAGTACTTC
CASSLGGEIRETQYF
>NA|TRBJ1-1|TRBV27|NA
TGTGCCAGCAGTTTCGGTCCCAACACTGAAGCTTTCTTT
CASSFGPNTEAFF